The present T cell receptor (beta chain) was sequenced within a study of T cells in Graves' hyperthyroidism and ophthalmopathy. Amplified regions were TCR beta CDR3 sequences from RNA transcripts. HTBI primers were the set used in a first-round RT-PCR of the TCR CDR3. One entry per CDR3 protein, called by TCRdb with MiXCR from the multiplex PCR reads. The sample yields roughly 510,000 distinct CDR3 sequences, around 20% seen once. This CDR3 is 15 amino acids long. V was shortened by 1 base and J by 4 bases, with 13 bases between the two germline ends. Germline CDR1 SGHDN, CDR2 FVKESK. The receptor's source is a man between 18 and 29 years old with Graves' hyperthyroidism. The chain is built from TRBV14 and TRBJ1-2; D might be TRBD1 (6 bases). Sequencing was done on a sample of blood. CDR3 sequence: CASSQGPQGAYGYTF. The CDR3 DNA reads as TGTGCCAGCAGCCAAGGGCCACAGGGTGCCTATGGCTACACCTTC.